This T cell receptor (beta chain) was identified during a study of monozygotic twins with inflammatory bowel disease. In germline, CDR1 is MNHEY, CDR2 SMNVEV (reference sequence). This CDR3 comprises 17 residues. No DNA is given; TCRdb re-called the 5' RACE reads and lists each CDR3 protein once. The sample data list 150,000 to 200,000 distinct CDR3 sequences. The chain joins TRBV27 to TRBJ1-1; TCRdb gives TRBD1 as the D gene, but with no DNA this cannot be confirmed. The sequence was obtained from a human donor with ulcerative colitis or Crohn's disease, or a healthy co-twin of an affected twin (not recorded which). Material: blood. This chain's CDR3 is CASSLIGGTVMNTEAFF.